Reported below is one TCR beta chain. Germline V gene data show CDR1 as SGHVS and CDR2 as FQNEAQ. The CDR3 is made up of 13 amino acids. Trimming removed 6 bases from V and 5 bases from J; junction bases left unmatched: 6. Clones were sequenced by immunoSEQ multiplex PCR, and TCRdb holds only the in-frame ones, with some missing. The table records more than 60,000 clones, 82% of them present only once. This specimen comes from a study of blood T cell repertoires in COVID-19. Study-level information: Acute and convalescent COVID-19 samples came from the United States, Italy and Spain.

The V gene is TRBV7-8, the J gene TRBJ2-7; 8 bases fit TRBD2. The sequencing input was peripheral blood. The sequence was collected from a human donor in a cohort sampled during active COVID-19. The CDR3 DNA sequence: TGTGCCAGCAGTCCCGGGGGGGGGAACGAGCAGTACTTC. Protein: CASSPGGGNEQYF.